This TCR beta chain was sequenced during a study of regulatory T cells in long-lasting Graves disease. Findings and limits, study-wide: There were preferences for TRBV28, TRBJ1-2 and TRBJ2-5 in persistent disease.

Time point indicated: newly diagnosed GD, antithyroid drugs for less than 3 months. PBMCs were the source of the RNA used for TCR sequencing. TCR beta libraries were built with iRepertoire HTBI primers and Arm-PCR of CDR3 regions. TCRdb ran MiXCR on the multiplex PCR reads and lists one entry per CDR3 protein. The sample holds roughly 610,000 distinct CDR3 sequences, 15% to 20% seen once. In this sample, this clonotype turned up many times. Its matching antigen is unknown. V gave up 3 bases and J gave up 2 bases, with 11 bases separating them. This CDR3 has 15 amino acids. CDR1 and CDR2 (germline): MNHEY, SMNVEV (reference sequence). The data were also submitted as part of a second study, on T cells in Graves' hyperthyroidism and ophthalmopathy. From that report: HTBI primers were used for first-round RT-PCR of the TCR CDR3.

The V and J genes are TRBV27 and TRBJ1-5; D is uncertain. The input for sequencing was peripheral blood mononuclear cells (PBMCs), taken at new diagnosis, from a patient treated with antithyroid drugs. The receptor was isolated from a woman aged 30 to 39 with Graves disease. CDR3: CASSLGRLGNQPQHF. CDR3 in DNA: TGTGCCAGCAGTTTGGGTAGGCTTGGCAATCAGCCCCAGCATTTT.